The 3 T cell receptor beta chains in this list originate from one sample, sequenced in a study of post-analysis software for immune sequencing data (dated by TCRdb to the mid-2010s). These receptors' targets are unknown. Overall study results and their limits: Patients showed significantly higher frequencies than controls for a handful of TRBV segments, among them TRBV5-6, TRBV5-1 and TRBV20-1.

Preparation of the library involved PCR. Reads for this sample came from an Illumina HiSeq 2500. Unique molecular identifiers were incorporated into TCR beta cDNA libraries to reduce PCR and sequencing biases. TCRdb applied fastp at Q25 and MiXCR to the public reads, then kept only in-frame beta chains. Identical CDR3 proteins give one entry, which carries the most common genes and DNA. For this sample there are just over 250,000 distinct CDR3 sequences; just over 35% appear just once. The ten largest account for 4% to 6% of the sample. Input material: blood. The origin of the receptors is a girl aged 5 to 17 with multiple sclerosis.

This clonotype was detected many times. The chain links TRBV12-3 or TRBV12-4 to TRBJ2-5; a possible D gene is TRBD2 (5 bases). Trimming took 0 bases from V and 7 from J, leaving 9 bases between them. The CDR3 extends over 13 amino acids. In DNA, the CDR3 is TGTGCCAGCAGTTTAGCTAGCGCGATGACCCAGTACTTC. The encoded protein is CASSLASAMTQYF.

V gene TRBV28 combines with J gene TRBJ1-1; 10 positions agree with TRBD1. Germline CDR1 and CDR2: MDHEN and SYDVKM. This CDR3 contains 16 residues. Trimming took 6 bases from V and 0 from J; bases not matched to a gene: 7. The chain's CDR3 is CASRPGQGGLNTEAFF. DNA for the CDR3: TGTGCCAGCAGGCCCGGACAGGGGGGCCTGAACACTGAAGCTTTCTTT.

This clonotype was observed a few times. The V gene is TRBV20-1, the J gene TRBJ2-3, with TRBD2 matching 13 bases. The CDR3 contains 15 residues. The germline CDR1 and CDR2 sequences are DFQATT and SNEGSKA (reference sequence). With V trimmed by 4 bases and J by 1 base, 2 bases remained unmatched. In DNA form, the CDR3 reads TGCAGTGCTACCGGACTAGCGGGAGGCACAGATACGCAGTATTTT. It specifies CSATGLAGGTDTQYF.